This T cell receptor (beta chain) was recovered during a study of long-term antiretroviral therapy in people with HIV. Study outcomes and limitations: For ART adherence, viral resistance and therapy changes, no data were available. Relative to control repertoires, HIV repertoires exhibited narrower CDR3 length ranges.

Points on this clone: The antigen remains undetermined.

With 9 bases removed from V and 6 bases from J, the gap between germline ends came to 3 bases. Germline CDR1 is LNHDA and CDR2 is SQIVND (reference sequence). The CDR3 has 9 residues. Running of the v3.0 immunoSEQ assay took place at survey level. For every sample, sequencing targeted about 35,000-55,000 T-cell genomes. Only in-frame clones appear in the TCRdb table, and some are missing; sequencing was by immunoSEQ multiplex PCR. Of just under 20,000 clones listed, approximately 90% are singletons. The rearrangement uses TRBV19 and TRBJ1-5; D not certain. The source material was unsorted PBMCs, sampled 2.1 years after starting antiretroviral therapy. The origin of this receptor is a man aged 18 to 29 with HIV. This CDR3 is CASGQPQHF. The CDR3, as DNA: TGTGCCAGCGGTCAGCCCCAGCATTTT.